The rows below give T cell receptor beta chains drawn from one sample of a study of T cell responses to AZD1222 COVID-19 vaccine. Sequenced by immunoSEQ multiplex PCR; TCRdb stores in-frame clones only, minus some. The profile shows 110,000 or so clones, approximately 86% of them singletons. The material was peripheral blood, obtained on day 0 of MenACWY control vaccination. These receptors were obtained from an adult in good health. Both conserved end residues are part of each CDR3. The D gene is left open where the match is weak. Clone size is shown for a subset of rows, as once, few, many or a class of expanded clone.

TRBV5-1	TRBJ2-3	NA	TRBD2	TGCGCCAGCAGCTTGGTTTCCGGGACTAGCGGGGGTTTAGATACGCAGTATTTT	CASSLVSGTSGGLDTQYF
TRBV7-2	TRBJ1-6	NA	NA	TGTGCCAGCAGCTTGGGGGGAAACTATAATTCACCCCTCCACTTT	CASSLGGNYNSPLHF
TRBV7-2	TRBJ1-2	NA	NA	TGTGCCAGCAGCTTAGGCGCGGCAGGGAGGTCGGGCTACACCTTC	CASSLGAAGRSGYTF
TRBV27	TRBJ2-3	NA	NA	TGTGCCAGCCTTAGGGGTAATACGCAGTATTTT	CASLRGNTQYF
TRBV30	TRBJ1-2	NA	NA	TGTGCCTGGAGCCCCGGGGATGGCTATGGCTACACCTTC	CAWSPGDGYGYTF
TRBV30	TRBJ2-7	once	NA	TGTGCCTGGAGTGTAGGCTTGGGGGGCTCCTACGAGCAGTACTTC	CAWSVGLGGSYEQYF
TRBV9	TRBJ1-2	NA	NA	TGTGCCAGCAGCAATCGGTTAACTACAGGGTATGGCTACACCTTC	CASSNRLTTGYGYTF
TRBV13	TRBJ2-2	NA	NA	TGTGCCAGTACCAGCGAGAACACCGGGGAGCTGTTTTTT	CASTSENTGELFF
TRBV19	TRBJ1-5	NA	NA	TGTGCCAGTAGTATTGGGCATACCTATCAGCCCCAGCATTTT	CASSIGHTYQPQHF
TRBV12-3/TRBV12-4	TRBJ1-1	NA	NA	TGTGCCAGCAGTCCGGTGGCTGAAGCTTTCTTT	CASSPVAEAFF